The text below deals with one T cell receptor (beta chain). The data were taken from a study of blood T cell repertoires in COVID-19. Profiled with immunoSEQ multiplex PCR; TCRdb holds only in-frame clones, not every one. The data hold about 140,000 clones, with approximately 86% observed a single time. Looked up from germline, CDR1 is MDHEN and CDR2 is SYDVKM. CDR3 size: 15 residues. V shed 6 bases and J 7 bases; nucleotides not matched to a gene: 13. Sequenced input: peripheral blood. The chain is built from TRBV28 and TRBJ1-2; 8 positions agree with TRBD1. The clonotype was recovered from a woman aged 55-69 years with acute or convalescent COVID-19. CDR3 region: CASSRLGRGLSGYTF. CDR3 in DNA: TGTGCCAGCAGCAGGCTGGGCAGGGGGCTGAGTGGCTACACCTTC.